The present T cell receptor beta chain was sequenced within a study of cytomegalovirus exposure and HLA in healthy donors. General study findings and limits: The CMV antigen specificity of three CMV-associated chains was confirmed through in vitro analysis. A link between a missense DCLRE1C variant and TCR beta V- and J-gene trimming emerged from a later analysis.

This PCR relied on a set of 60 Vbeta primers and 13 Jbeta primers. Clones were read by immunoSEQ multiplex PCR, and TCRdb kept only the in-frame ones, dropping some. This table has under 200,000 clones, about 80% appearing once. Details on this clone: Its antigen is unknown.

Per the germline V gene, CDR1 is SGHTA and CDR2 is FQGNSA. Trimming left V 2 bases short and J 2 bases short, with 10 bases between. There are 15 residues in the CDR3. The rearrangement links TRBV7-2 to TRBJ2-1; D ambiguous. Sequenced sample: PBMCs. The sequence came from a man aged 60-69 years in good health and CMV-seronegative. CDR3 bases: TGTGCCAGCAGCTTATTAGCTGGAACCTACAATGAGCAGTTCTTC. Residues: CASSLLAGTYNEQFF.